One and the same sample provided the 18 T cell receptor beta chains below, sequenced in a study of blood T cell repertoires in COVID-19. Assay used: immunoSEQ multiplex PCR; TCRdb lists only in-frame clones, some missing. This sample has around 200,000 clones, with more than 80% found just once. The sequenced material came from PBMCs or T cells enriched from blood (not recorded which). These receptors originate from a middle-aged woman with acute COVID-19.

The gene calls are TRBV5-1 and TRBJ2-1; 9 bases are shared with TRBD1. CDR1 SGHRS and CDR2 YFSETQ come from the germline V gene. V was pared by 4 bases and J by 7 bases, with 6 bases of the junction left unmatched. CDR3 length: 14 residues. The CDR3 loop is CASSPDRGSNEQFF. The DNA of the CDR3 is TGCGCCAGCAGCCCGGACAGGGGCAGTAATGAGCAGTTCTTC.

This clone appeared a single time. The chain links TRBV15 to TRBJ1-3, with D perhaps matching TRBD1 (5 bases). The germline V gene has CDR1 LNHNV and CDR2 YYDKDF (reference sequence). The CDR3 extends over 18 amino acids. V was trimmed by 3 bases and J by 2 bases, leaving 20 bases between them. The chain's CDR3 is CATSSHYGGVGAGNTIYF. The CDR3 DNA is TGTGCCACCAGCAGCCATTATGGAGGGGTCGGAGCTGGAAACACCATATATTTT.

V is TRBV3-1 (or the pseudogene TRBV3-2) and J is TRBJ2-3; unclear D gene. The ends were cut back, 6 bases at V and 1 base at J, with 11 bases in the middle. The CDR3 length is 14 residues. Germline V CDR1 and CDR2: LGHDT, YNNKEL (reference sequence). In nucleotides, the CDR3 is TGTGCCAGCAGGCAGACATTACGCACAGATACGCAGTATTTT. Translated, it gives CASRQTLRTDTQYF.

The chain has TRBV9 and TRBJ2-1; no clear D. V was pared by 0 bases and J by 8 bases, with 9 bases between. Germline lookup yields CDR1 SGDLS and CDR2 YYNGEE. The CDR3 contains 13 residues. The CDR3 loop reads CASSVGVNDEQFF. In DNA form, the CDR3 reads TGTGCCAGCAGCGTAGGAGTTAACGATGAGCAGTTCTTC.

This chain joins TRBV7-2 and TRBJ1-1; 7 bases fit TRBD1. Germline V gives CDR1 SGHTA, CDR2 FQGNSA. V lost 2 bases and J lost 0; bases outside the gene matches: 6. CDR3 length: 16 amino acids. CDR3 nucleotide sequence: TGTGCCAGCAGCTTATGGGGGACAGCCATGAACACTGAAGCTTTCTTT. Its translation is CASSLWGTAMNTEAFF.

The chain links TRBV18 to TRBJ2-5; 7 nucleotides align to TRBD1. This CDR3 region has 15 residues. The V gene end was trimmed by 3 bases and the J gene end by 1 base; junction bases not matched to a gene: 5. The germline CDR1 and CDR2 sequences are KGHSH and LQKENI. CDR3 amino acids: CASSPPGGVQETQYF. For the CDR3, the DNA is TGTGCCAGCTCACCCCCAGGGGGAGTCCAAGAGACCCAGTACTTC.

The DNA for the CDR3 is TGCAGCGTTGGAACAAATACTGAAGCTTTCTTT. Translating it yields CSVGTNTEAFF. The chain carries TRBV29-1 and TRBJ1-1; D not certain. V was cut by 4 bases and J by 5 bases, with 8 bases left in between. Germline CDR1 reads SQVTM; CDR2 reads ANQGSEA. The CDR3 length is 11 residues.

This chain joins TRBV6-5 and TRBJ1-5; no definite D call. Germline V gene lookup returns CDR1 MNHEY and CDR2 SVGAGI. This CDR3 is built from 14 residues. V lost 5 bases and J lost 5, with 13 bases in between. The CDR3, as DNA: TGTGCCAGCAGTACAGTCAGTGGCGATCAGCCCCAGCATTTT. It translates to CASSTVSGDQPQHF.

This chain joins TRBV3-1 (or the pseudogene TRBV3-2) and TRBJ2-6, with D possibly being TRBD1 (6 bases). There are 20 residues in the CDR3. The germline V gene encodes CDR1 LGHDT and CDR2 YNNKEL (reference sequence). Trimming took off 1 base at V and 1 base at J, with 20 bases between the two ends. CDR3 nucleotides: TGTGCCAGCAGCCAAGTTCACCGTGGACAGTTACTATCTGGGGCCAACGTCCTGACTTTC. It yields the protein CASSQVHRGQLLSGANVLTF.

This rearrangement joins TRBV4-1 to TRBJ1-1; possibly TRBD1 for D (5 bases). With 3 bases removed from V and 5 bases from J, the gap between germline ends came to 10 bases. The CDR3 spans 13 residues. Germline CDR1 is MGHRA and CDR2 is YSYEKL. CDR3 loop: CASSQARGTEAFF. In DNA, the CDR3 is TGCGCCAGCAGCCAGGCCCGGGGGACTGAAGCTTTCTTT.

J is TRBJ2-2 and V is TRBV27; D uncertain. Trimming removed 3 bases at V and 0 bases at J, with 5 bases between. The germline gives CDR1 MNHEY, CDR2 SMNVEV (reference sequence). This CDR3 is built from 14 residues. The CDR3 DNA reads as TGTGCCAGCAGTTTTGGAGCGAACACCGGGGAGCTGTTTTTT. Its translation is CASSFGANTGELFF.

The V gene is TRBV12-5, the J gene TRBJ1-1; D remains unclear. Germline lookup yields CDR1 LGHNT and CDR2 FRNRAP. CDR3 length: 16 amino acids. The V end lost 3 bases, the J end lost 0 bases, and 14 bases lay between the germline ends. CDR3: CASGFSPGTMNTEAFF. CDR3 DNA sequence: TGTGCTAGTGGTTTCTCCCCCGGTACGATGAACACTGAAGCTTTCTTT. Combining the CDR3 with reference TRBV12-5 and TRBJ1-1 gives the whole variable domain DARVTQTPRHKVTEMGQEVTMRCQPILGHNTVFWYRQTMMQGLELLAYFRNRAPLDDSGMPKDRFSAEMPDATLATLKIQPSEPRDSAVYFCASGFSPGTMNTEAFFGQGTRLTVV.

In its sample, this clone was seen once. CDR3 in amino acids: CASSLGQGGNTIYF. The CDR3 coding sequence is TGCGCCAGCAGCTTGGGACAGGGCGGAAACACCATATATTTT. The genes are TRBV5-1 and TRBJ1-3, with 7 positions matching TRBD1. V dropped 0 bases and J dropped 4; count of bases not matched to a gene: 1. CDR3 length: 14 residues. Germline assignment: CDR1 SGHRS and CDR2 YFSETQ.

The chain joins TRBV7-3 to TRBJ2-1; 9 bases match TRBD1. The V gene's germline CDR1 is SGHTA and CDR2 FQGTGA. The CDR3 runs 13 residues. J was trimmed by 4 bases and V by 5 bases; bases with no gene match: 0. CDR3 nucleotide sequence: TGTGCCAGCAGCGGACAGGGGTACAATGAGCAGTTCTTC. Amino acids: CASSGQGYNEQFF.

The chain joins TRBV2 to TRBJ1-1; D remains unclear. Trimming removed 3 bases at V and 0 bases at J, with 11 bases between. This CDR3 has 15 amino acids. CDR1 and CDR2 from the germline V gene are SNHLY and FYNNEI. This chain's CDR3 is CASSDRRDMNTEAFF. CDR3 sequence (DNA): TGTGCCAGCAGTGATAGGAGAGATATGAACACTGAAGCTTTCTTT.

This chain joins TRBV11-2 and TRBJ2-1, with 9 bases aligning to TRBD2. Germline CDR1 SGHAT, CDR2 FQNNGV. This CDR3 spans 16 amino acids. The V and J ends lost 5 bases and 6 bases, in that order; junction bases with no gene match: 11. The CDR3 region is CASSQYSGGPGNEQFF. The CDR3 coding sequence is TGTGCCAGCAGCCAATATAGCGGGGGCCCCGGCAATGAGCAGTTCTTC.

CDR3 region: CASSPGTGTGELFF. CDR3 nucleotides: TGTGCCAGCTCACCCGGGACAGGGACCGGGGAGCTGTTTTTT. The V and J genes are TRBV18 and TRBJ2-2; 9 bases are a match to TRBD1. Germline CDR1 KGHSH, CDR2 LQKENI. CDR3 size: 14 residues. The trim removed 3 bases at V and 5 bases at J, leaving 1 base unmatched.

The chain employs TRBV5-6 and TRBJ1-3; TRBD1 aligns across 8 bases. Germline trimming cut 4 bases from V and 2 bases from J; bases unmatched to any gene: 5. This CDR3 comprises 15 residues. CDR1 is SGHDT and CDR2 is YYEEEE in the germline V gene. CDR3 amino acids: CASSRPQGAGNTIYF. In DNA, the CDR3 is TGTGCCAGCAGCCGCCCACAGGGGGCTGGAAACACCATATATTTT.